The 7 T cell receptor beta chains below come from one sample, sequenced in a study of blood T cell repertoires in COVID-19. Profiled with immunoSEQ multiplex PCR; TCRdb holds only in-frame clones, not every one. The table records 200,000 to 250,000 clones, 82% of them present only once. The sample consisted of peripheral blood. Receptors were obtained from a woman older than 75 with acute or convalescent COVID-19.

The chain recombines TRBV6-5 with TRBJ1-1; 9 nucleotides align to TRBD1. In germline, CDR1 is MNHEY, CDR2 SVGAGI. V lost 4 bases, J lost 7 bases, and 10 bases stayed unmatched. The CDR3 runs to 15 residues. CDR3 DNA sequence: TGTGCCAGCAGTTCCCCGGGACAGGGTAAAGATGAAGCTTTCTTT. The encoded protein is CASSSPGQGKDEAFF.

Here the CDR3 reads CASSFGLVNTEAFF. The CDR3 coding sequence is TGTGCCAGCAGCTTCGGACTTGTGAACACTGAAGCTTTCTTT. The chain couples TRBV7-9 to TRBJ1-1; D is undetermined. V was pared by 3 bases and J by 0 bases, with 8 bases between. CDR3 length: 14 residues. CDR1 and CDR2 (germline): SEHNR, FQNEAQ (reference sequence).

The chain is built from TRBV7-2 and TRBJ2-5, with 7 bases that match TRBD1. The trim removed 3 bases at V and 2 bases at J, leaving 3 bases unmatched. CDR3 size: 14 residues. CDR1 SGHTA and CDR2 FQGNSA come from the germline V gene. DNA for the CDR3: TGTGCCAGCAGCTTGGGCAGGGGGCAAGAGACCCAGTACTTC. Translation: CASSLGRGQETQYF.

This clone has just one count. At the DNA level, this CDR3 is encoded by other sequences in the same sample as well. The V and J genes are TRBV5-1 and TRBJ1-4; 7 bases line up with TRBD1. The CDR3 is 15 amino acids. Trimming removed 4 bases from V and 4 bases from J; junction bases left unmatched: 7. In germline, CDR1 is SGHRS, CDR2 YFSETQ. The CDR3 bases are TGCGCCAGCAGCGGAAGGGACAGCCTTAATGAAAAACTGTTTTTT. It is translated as CASSGRDSLNEKLFF.

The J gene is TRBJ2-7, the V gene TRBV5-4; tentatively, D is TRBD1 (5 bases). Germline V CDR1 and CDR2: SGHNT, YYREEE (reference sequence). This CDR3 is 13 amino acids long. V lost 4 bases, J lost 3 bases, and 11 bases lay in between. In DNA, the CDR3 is TGTGCCAGCAGCCAAGGGGCGAACTACGAGCAGTACTTC. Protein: CASSQGANYEQYF.

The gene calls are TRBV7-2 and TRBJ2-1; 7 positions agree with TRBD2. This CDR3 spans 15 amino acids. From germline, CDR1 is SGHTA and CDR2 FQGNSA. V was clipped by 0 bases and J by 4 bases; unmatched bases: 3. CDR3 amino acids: CASSLAGRGYNEQFF. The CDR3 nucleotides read TGTGCCAGCAGCTTAGCGGGGCGGGGGTACAATGAGCAGTTCTTC.

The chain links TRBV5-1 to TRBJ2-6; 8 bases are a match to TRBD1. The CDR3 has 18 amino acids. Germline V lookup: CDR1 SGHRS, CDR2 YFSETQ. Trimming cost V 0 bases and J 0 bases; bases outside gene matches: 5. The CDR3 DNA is TGCGCCAGCAGCTTGGCCGGGACAGGCAGCTCTGGGGCCAACGTCCTGACTTTC. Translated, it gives CASSLAGTGSSGANVLTF. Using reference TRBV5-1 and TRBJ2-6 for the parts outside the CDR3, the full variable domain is KAGVTQTPRYLIKTRGQQVTLSCSPISGHRSVSWYQQTPGQGLQFLFEYFSETQRNKGNFPGRFSGRQFSNSRSEMNVSTLELGDSALYLCASSLAGTGSSGANVLTFGAGSRLTVL.